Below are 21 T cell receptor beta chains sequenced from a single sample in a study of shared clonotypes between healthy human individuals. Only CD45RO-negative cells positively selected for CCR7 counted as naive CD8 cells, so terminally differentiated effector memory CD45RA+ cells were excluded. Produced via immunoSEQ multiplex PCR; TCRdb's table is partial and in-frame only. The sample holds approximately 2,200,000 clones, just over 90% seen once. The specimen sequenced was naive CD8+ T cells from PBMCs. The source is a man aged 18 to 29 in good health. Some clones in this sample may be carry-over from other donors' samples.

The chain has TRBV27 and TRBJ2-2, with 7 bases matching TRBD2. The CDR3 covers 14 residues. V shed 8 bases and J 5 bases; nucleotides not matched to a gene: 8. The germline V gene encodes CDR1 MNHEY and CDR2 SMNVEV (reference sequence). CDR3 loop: CASGPRGSTGELFF. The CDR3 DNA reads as TGTGCCAGCGGACCGCGGGGGTCGACCGGGGAGCTGTTTTTT.

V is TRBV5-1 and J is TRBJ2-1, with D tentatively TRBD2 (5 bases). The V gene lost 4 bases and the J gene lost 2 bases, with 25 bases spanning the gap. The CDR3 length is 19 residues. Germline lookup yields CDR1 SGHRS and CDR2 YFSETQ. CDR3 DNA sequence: TGCGCCAGCAGCCCGGGGATACCCGGGCCCCGAATAACCTACAATGAGCAGTTCTTC. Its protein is CASSPGIPGPRITYNEQFF.

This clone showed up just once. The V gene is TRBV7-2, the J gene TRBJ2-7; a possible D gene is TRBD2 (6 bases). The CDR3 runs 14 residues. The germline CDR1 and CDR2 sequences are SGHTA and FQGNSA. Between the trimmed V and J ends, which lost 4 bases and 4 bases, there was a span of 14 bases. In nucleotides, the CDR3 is TGTGCCAGCAGCTCGCTAGCGCTGAGTTACGAGCAGTACTTC. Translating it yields CASSSLALSYEQYF.

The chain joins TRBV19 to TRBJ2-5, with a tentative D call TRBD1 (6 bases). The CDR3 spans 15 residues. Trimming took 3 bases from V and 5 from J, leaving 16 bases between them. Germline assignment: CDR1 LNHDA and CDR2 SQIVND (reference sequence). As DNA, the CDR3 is TGTGCCAGTAGTATCCGGGGCCAGGGGTTGGAGACCCAGTACTTC. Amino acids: CASSIRGQGLETQYF. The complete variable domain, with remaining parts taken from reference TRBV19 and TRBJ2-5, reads DGGITQSPKYLFRKEGQNVTLSCEQNLNHDAMYWYRQDPGQGLRLIYYSQIVNDFQKGDIAEGYSVSREKKESFPLTVTSAQKNPTAFYLCASSIRGQGLETQYFGPGTRLLVL.

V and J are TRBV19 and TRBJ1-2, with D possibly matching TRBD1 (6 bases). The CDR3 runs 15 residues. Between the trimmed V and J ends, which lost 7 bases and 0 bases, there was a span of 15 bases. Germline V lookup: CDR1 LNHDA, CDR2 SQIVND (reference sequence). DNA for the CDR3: TGTGCCAGTAACCCTCGGGACACAACTAACTATGGCTACACCTTC. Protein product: CASNPRDTTNYGYTF.

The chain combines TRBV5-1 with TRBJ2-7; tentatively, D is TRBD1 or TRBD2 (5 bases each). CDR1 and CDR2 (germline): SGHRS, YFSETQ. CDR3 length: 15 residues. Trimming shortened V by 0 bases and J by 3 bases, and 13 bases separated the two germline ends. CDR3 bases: TGCGCCAGCAGCTTGGCCTGGGGGAGTAACTACGAGCAGTACTTC. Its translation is CASSLAWGSNYEQYF.

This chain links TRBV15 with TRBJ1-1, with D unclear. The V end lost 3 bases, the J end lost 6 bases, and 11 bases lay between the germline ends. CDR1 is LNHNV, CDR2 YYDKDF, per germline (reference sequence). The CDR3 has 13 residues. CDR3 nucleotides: TGTGCCACCAGCAGGGCCAGTTGGCCTGAAGCTTTCTTT. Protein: CATSRASWPEAFF.

The CDR3 here is CASSQNRQTSTDTQYF. Here the CDR3 DNA reads TGCGCCAGCAGCCAAAATAGACAGACAAGCACAGATACGCAGTATTTT. The chain has TRBV4-3 and TRBJ2-3; TRBD1 is a possible D gene (5 bases). Germline CDR1 is LGHNA and CDR2 is YSLEER. This CDR3 is built from 16 residues. Trimming pared 2 bases from V and 0 bases from J, leaving 12 bases between.

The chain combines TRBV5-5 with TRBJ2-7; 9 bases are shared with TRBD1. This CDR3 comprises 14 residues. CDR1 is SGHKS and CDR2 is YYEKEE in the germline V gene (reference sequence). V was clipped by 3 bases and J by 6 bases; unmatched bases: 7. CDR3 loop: CASSSGDRVGEQYF. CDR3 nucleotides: TGTGCCAGCAGCTCGGGGGACAGGGTGGGCGAGCAGTACTTC.

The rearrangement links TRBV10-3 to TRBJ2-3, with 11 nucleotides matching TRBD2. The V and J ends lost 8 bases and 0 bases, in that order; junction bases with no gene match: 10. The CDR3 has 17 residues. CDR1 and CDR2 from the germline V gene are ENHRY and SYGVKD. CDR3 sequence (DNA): TGTGCCATCGGGGTAAAAGCTAGCGGGGGGAGCACAGATACGCAGTATTTT. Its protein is CAIGVKASGGSTDTQYF.

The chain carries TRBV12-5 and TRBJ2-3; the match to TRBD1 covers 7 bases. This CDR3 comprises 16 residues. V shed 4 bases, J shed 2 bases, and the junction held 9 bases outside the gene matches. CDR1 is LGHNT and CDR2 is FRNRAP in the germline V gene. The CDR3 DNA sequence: TGTGCTAGTGGTTCGGACAGGCGCTCCCCCACAGATACGCAGTATTTT. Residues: CASGSDRRSPTDTQYF.

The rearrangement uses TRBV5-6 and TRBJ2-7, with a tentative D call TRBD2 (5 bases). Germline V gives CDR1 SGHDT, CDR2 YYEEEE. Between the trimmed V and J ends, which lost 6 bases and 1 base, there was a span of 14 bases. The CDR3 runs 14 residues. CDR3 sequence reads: CASTQEGESYEQYF. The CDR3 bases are TGTGCCAGCACCCAAGAGGGAGAGTCCTACGAGCAGTACTTC.

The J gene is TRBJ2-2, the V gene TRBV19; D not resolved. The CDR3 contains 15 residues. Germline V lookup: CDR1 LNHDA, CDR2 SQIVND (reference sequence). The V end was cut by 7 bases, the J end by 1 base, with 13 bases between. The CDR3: CASTVVGLNTGELFF. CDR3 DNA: TGTGCCAGTACCGTGGTAGGCCTGAACACCGGGGAGCTGTTTTTT. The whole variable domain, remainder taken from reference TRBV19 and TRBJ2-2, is DGGITQSPKYLFRKEGQNVTLSCEQNLNHDAMYWYRQDPGQGLRLIYYSQIVNDFQKGDIAEGYSVSREKKESFPLTVTSAQKNPTAFYLCASTVVGLNTGELFFGEGSRLTVL.

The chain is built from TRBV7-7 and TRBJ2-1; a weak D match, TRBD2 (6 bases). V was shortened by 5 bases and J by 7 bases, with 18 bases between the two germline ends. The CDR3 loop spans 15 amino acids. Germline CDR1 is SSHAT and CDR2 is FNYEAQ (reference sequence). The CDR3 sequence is CASSPRDWGMNEQFF. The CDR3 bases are TGTGCCAGCAGCCCCCGGGACTGGGGGATGAATGAGCAGTTCTTC.

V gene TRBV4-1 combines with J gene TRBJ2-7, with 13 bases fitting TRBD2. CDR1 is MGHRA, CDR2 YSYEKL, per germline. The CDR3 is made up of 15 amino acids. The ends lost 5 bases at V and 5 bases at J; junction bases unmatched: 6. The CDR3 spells CASSLRTSGRHEQYF. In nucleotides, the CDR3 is TGCGCCAGCAGCTTGCGGACTAGCGGGAGACACGAGCAGTACTTC.

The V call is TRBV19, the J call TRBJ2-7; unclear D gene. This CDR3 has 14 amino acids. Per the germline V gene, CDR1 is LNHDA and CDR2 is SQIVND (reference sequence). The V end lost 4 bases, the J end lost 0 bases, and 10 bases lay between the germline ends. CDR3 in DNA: TGTGCCAGTAGTAGGATCCCGAGCTCCTACGAGCAGTACTTC. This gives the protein CASSRIPSSYEQYF.

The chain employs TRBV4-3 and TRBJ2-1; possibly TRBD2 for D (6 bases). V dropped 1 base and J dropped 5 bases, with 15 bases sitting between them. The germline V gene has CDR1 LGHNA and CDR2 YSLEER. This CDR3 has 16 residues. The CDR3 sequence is CASSQVTGTVDNEQFF. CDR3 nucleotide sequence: TGCGCCAGCAGCCAAGTAACCGGGACTGTGGACAATGAGCAGTTCTTC.

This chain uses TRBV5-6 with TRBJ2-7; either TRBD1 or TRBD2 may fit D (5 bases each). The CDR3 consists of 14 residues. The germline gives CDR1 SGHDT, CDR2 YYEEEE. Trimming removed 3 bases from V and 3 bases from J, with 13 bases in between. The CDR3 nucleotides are TGTGCCAGCAGCTCACCGGGACGAAGCTACGAGCAGTACTTC. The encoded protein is CASSSPGRSYEQYF.

In nucleotides, the CDR3 is TGCGCCAGCAGCTTGGCCGTAAACGTTAGGGGCACCGGGGAGCTGTTTTTT. Its protein is CASSLAVNVRGTGELFF. The J gene is TRBJ2-2, the V gene TRBV5-1, with D possibly matching TRBD1 (5 bases). The V end lost 0 bases, the J end lost 4 bases, and 16 bases lay between the germline ends. Germline V gene lookup returns CDR1 SGHRS and CDR2 YFSETQ. This CDR3 contains 17 residues.

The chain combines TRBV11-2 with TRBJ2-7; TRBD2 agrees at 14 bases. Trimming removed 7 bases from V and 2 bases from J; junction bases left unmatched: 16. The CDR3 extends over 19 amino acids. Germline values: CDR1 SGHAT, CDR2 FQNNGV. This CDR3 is CASTGATSGRDKGPYEQYF. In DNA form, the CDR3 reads TGTGCCAGCACCGGCGCGACTAGCGGGAGGGACAAGGGCCCCTACGAGCAGTACTTC. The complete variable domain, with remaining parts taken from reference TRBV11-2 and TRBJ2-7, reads EAGVAQSPRYKIIEKRQSVAFWCNPISGHATLYWYQQILGQGPKLLIQFQNNGVVDDSQLPKDRFSAERLKGVDSTLKIQPAKLEDSAVYLCASTGATSGRDKGPYEQYFGPGTRLTVT.

DNA for the CDR3: TGTGCCAGCAGCTTTACTAGCGGGAACCGTGACGAGCAGTACTTC. The encoded protein is CASSFTSGNRDEQYF. V and J are TRBV2 and TRBJ2-7, with TRBD2 matching 10 bases. Germline CDR1 SNHLY, CDR2 FYNNEI. The CDR3 sequence is 15 residues long. Trimming removed 6 bases from V and 5 bases from J; junction bases left unmatched: 10.